The rows below give T cell receptor beta chains drawn from one sample of a study of T cell repertoires in aging, cancer and after chemotherapy. TCRdb reprocessed the multiplex PCR reads with MiXCR, giving one entry per CDR3 protein. Of thousands of distinct CDR3 sequences listed, approximately 31% are singletons. Sequencing was carried out using blood. The source is a human donor in good health. CDR3s include the opening cysteine and the closing phenylalanine or tryptophan. A D gene is named only where the DNA matches it firmly. Rows may omit the clone size; those that give it use once, few, many or a size class.

clone size	D gene	V gene	J gene	CDR3 DNA	CDR3 protein
NA	NA	TRBV6-2/TRBV6-3	TRBJ1-2	TGTGCCAGCAGCCCCAGACAAAGTACTCGGGGCTACACCTTC	CASSPRQSTRGYTF
few	TRBD2	TRBV10-3	TRBJ2-2	TGTGCCATCAGTGAGCCGAGGGGCGGGGGGCCGGGGGAGCTGTTTTTT	CAISEPRGGGPGELFF
NA	NA	TRBV6-2/TRBV6-3	TRBJ1-1	TGTGCCAGCAGTTACTCGGGGCGGAAGAACACTGAAGCTTTCTTT	CASSYSGRKNTEAFF
few	NA	TRBV6-6	TRBJ2-6	TGTGCCAGCGGGCCGGGCGCTATCCCTGGGGCCAACGTCCTGACTTTC	CASGPGAIPGANVLTF
NA	NA	TRBV6-5	TRBJ2-7	TGTGCCAGCGACAAGAGCTACGAGCAGTACTTC	CASDKSYEQYF
NA	NA	TRBV27	TRBJ2-7	TGTGCCAGCAGTTCCACGGTCGGGACCATCTCCTACGAGCAGTACTTC	CASSSTVGTISYEQYF
few	NA	TRBV15	TRBJ1-1	TGTGCCACCAGCAGAGATCGGGCGACCCCTGAAGCTTTCTTT	CATSRDRATPEAFF
few	TRBD1	TRBV6-2/TRBV6-3	TRBJ2-7	TGTGCCAGCACTTCAAACAGGGGTTCCTATTACGAGCAGTACTTC	CASTSNRGSYYEQYF
NA	NA	TRBV5-1	TRBJ1-1	TGCGCCAGCAGCTTGGGTCCAGCCAACACTGAAGCTTTCTTT	CASSLGPANTEAFF
medium-sized	NA	TRBV12-3/TRBV12-4	TRBJ1-1	TGTGCCAGCCTAACGAGTCCCGGGGGCGCTTTCTTT	CASLTSPGGAFF
NA	NA	TRBV6-5	TRBJ1-5	TGTGCCAGCAGTTACAGTGGTAAGCCGGGGAGCAATCAGCCCCAGCATTTT	CASSYSGKPGSNQPQHF
few	NA	TRBV4-3	TRBJ2-3	TGCGCCAGCAGCCAAGGGCTCTCCCCTGGTACGCAGTATTTT	CASSQGLSPGTQYF